These 12 T cell receptor beta chains were all obtained from the same sample, sequenced in a study of blood T cells in healthy people across ages. A second PCR of about 6 to 12 cycles used a sample-barcoded 5' primer and a J-beta primer mix. TCRdb analysed the 5' RACE reads with MiXCR anew, one entry per CDR3 protein. The sample contains 450,000 to 600,000 distinct CDR3 sequences, 25% to 35% of which appear only once. The data were also submitted as part of a second study, on T cells of mothers and their children.

The sample consisted of blood. The receptors here all came from a boy between 2 and 10 years old in good health.

The gene calls are TRBV5-5 and TRBJ2-7; possible D gene TRBD2, 6 bases. This CDR3 spans 14 amino acids. The V and J ends lost 1 base and 6 bases respectively, with 14 bases between them. Looked up from germline, CDR1 is SGHKS and CDR2 is YYEKEE (reference sequence). This CDR3 is CASSLWGEGGEQYF. For the CDR3, the DNA is TGTGCCAGCAGCTTGTGGGGGGAAGGAGGCGAGCAGTACTTC.

The chain is built from TRBV29-1 and TRBJ2-3, with D tentatively TRBD1 (6 bases). V lost 5 bases to trimming and J lost 1 base, with 13 bases between them. This CDR3 region has 14 residues. CDR1 is SQVTM, CDR2 ANQGSEA, per germline. CDR3 coding DNA: TGCAGCGTTCCCAGGGGCGGCGGCACAGATACGCAGTATTTT. Amino acids: CSVPRGGGTDTQYF.

This clonotype has only a few counts. The chain carries TRBV3-1 and TRBJ1-2, with D perhaps TRBD1 (5 bases). V dropped 3 bases and J dropped 4 bases, with 12 bases sitting between them. Per germline, CDR1 LGHDT and CDR2 YNNKEL (reference sequence). The CDR3 sequence is 14 residues long. This CDR3 reads CASSHGRGCYGYTF. The CDR3 nucleotides read TGTGCCAGCAGCCATGGGAGGGGCTGCTATGGCTACACCTTC.

In this sample, this clonotype turned up a few times. The chain recombines TRBV11-2 with TRBJ2-1, with 9 bases identical to TRBD2. Germline CDR1 is SGHAT and CDR2 is FQNNGV. With 1 base clipped from V and 4 bases from J, the junction kept 5 bases outside the gene matches. The CDR3 is made up of 16 amino acids. CDR3 region: CASSLGSGGKYNEQFF. The CDR3, as DNA: TGTGCCAGCAGCTTAGGGAGCGGGGGGAAATACAATGAGCAGTTCTTC.

This clonotype was counted between two and nine times. The genes are TRBV7-2 and TRBJ2-1, with TRBD1 identical over 9 bases. The J call may be in error: the DNA end matches TRBJ2-7 better. The CDR3 consists of 14 residues. Looked up from germline, CDR1 is SGHTA and CDR2 is FQGNSA. The CDR3, as DNA: TGTGCCAGCAGCTCACAGGGGGCAGCGGACGAGCAGTACTTC. This translates into CASSSQGAADEQYF.

The chain couples TRBV13 to TRBJ2-7, with unresolved D. Trimming removed 3 bases at V and 0 bases at J, with 12 bases between. The germline gives CDR1 PRHDT, CDR2 FYEKMQ (reference sequence). The CDR3 runs 15 residues. CDR3 sequence: CASSFRRLSSYEQYF. Here the CDR3 DNA reads TGTGCCAGCAGCTTTCGGCGGCTAAGCTCCTACGAGCAGTACTTC.

The chain combines TRBV24-1 with TRBJ2-5; D might be TRBD1 or TRBD2, each matching 5 bases. Germline V gene lookup returns CDR1 KGHDR and CDR2 SFDVKD. Trimming removed 3 bases from V and 6 bases from J, with 13 bases in between. CDR3 size: 14 residues. This CDR3 reads CATSDASGTKTQYF. The CDR3 region has the DNA TGTGCCACCAGTGATGCGTCAGGGACGAAGACCCAGTACTTC.

The genes are TRBV20-1 and TRBJ1-2; TRBD1 agrees at 11 bases. Germline trimming cut 3 bases from V and 7 bases from J; bases unmatched to any gene: 4. Germline values: CDR1 DFQATT, CDR2 SNEGSKA (reference sequence). The CDR3 extends over 13 amino acids. DNA of the CDR3: TGCAGTGCTAGCGGACAGGGGGCAGCTGGCTACACCTTC. It specifies CSASGQGAAGYTF.

This clonotype came up a few times. V usage is TRBV11-2 and J usage is TRBJ1-1; D unclear. The germline V gene has CDR1 SGHAT and CDR2 FQNNGV. The V end lost 0 bases, the J end lost 2 bases, and 10 bases lay between the germline ends. The CDR3 contains 15 residues. For the CDR3, the DNA is TGTGCCAGCAGCTTAGATCCAGCTCCTAACACTGAAGCTTTCTTT. It codes for CASSLDPAPNTEAFF. Together with reference TRBV11-2 and TRBJ1-1, the CDR3 gives the full variable domain: EAGVAQSPRYKIIEKRQSVAFWCNPISGHATLYWYQQILGQGPKLLIQFQNNGVVDDSQLPKDRFSAERLKGVDSTLKIQPAKLEDSAVYLCASSLDPAPNTEAFFGQGTRLTVV.

The chain is built from TRBV25-1 and TRBJ2-7; 7 nucleotides agree with TRBD1. Germline CDR1 and CDR2: MGHDK and SYGVNS. The CDR3 extends over 14 amino acids. After removal of 4 bases from V and 4 bases from J, the junction contained 7 bases not matched to a gene. CDR3 residues: CASSGQGVFYEQYF. The CDR3 DNA is TGTGCCAGCAGTGGGCAGGGGGTATTTTACGAGCAGTACTTC.

This clonotype was counted many times. The V and J genes are TRBV27 and TRBJ1-2, with a tentative D call TRBD1 (6 bases). Germline CDR1 reads MNHEY; CDR2 reads SMNVEV (reference sequence). The CDR3 has 16 residues. With 3 bases removed from V and 8 bases from J, the gap between germline ends came to 22 bases. The CDR3 protein is CASSFLMDSRPIGYTF. In DNA, the CDR3 is TGTGCCAGCAGTTTTCTAATGGACAGCCGCCCTATAGGCTACACCTTC.

This clonotype was seen only a few times. This chain joins TRBV10-3 and TRBJ2-5; no clear D gene. The CDR3 is 14 amino acids. Germline CDR1 and CDR2: ENHRY and SYGVKD. Trimming took off 0 bases at V and 5 bases at J, with 10 bases between the two ends. The DNA of the CDR3 is TGTGCCATCAGTGAGTCGGCAGTGAGGGAGACCCAGTACTTC. It translates to CAISESAVRETQYF.